This T cell receptor (beta chain) comes out of a study of MAIT cells during Salmonella Paratyphi A infection (dated by TCRdb to the late 2010s). Context from the whole study: Adult volunteers aged 18 to 60 swallowed one dose of 1-5x10^3 CFU of S. Paratyphi A strain NVGH308. Diagnosed volunteers received ciprofloxacin 500 mg twice daily for 14 days starting at diagnosis.

Reading the label with the study, this specimen's time point is: mid-infection, around enteric fever diagnosis. MAIT cells were defined as Valpha7.2+ CD161+ T cells and identified and sorted by flow cytometry. Circulating MAIT cell TCRbeta repertoires were profiled longitudinally in more than 5 volunteers who developed enteric fever after controlled oral challenge with live Salmonella Paratyphi A. Every diagnosed volunteer provided MAIT cell samples at three timepoints: pre-infection, mid-infection and post-infection. A diagnosis of enteric fever was based on Paratyphi A bacteremia and/or a persistent fever above 38 degrees C that lasted longer than 12 hours. Infection was diagnosed in challenged volunteers between day 4 and day 7 after challenge. Between roughly 4,500 and 11,000 MAIT cells per sample were sorted directly into RNAqueous-Micro lysis buffer for RNA extraction. Lymphoprep gradient centrifugation was used to isolate peripheral blood mononuclear cells from both the blood samples and the leukocyte cones. Cells were sorted on either a BD FACSAria Fusion or a BD FACSAria III sorter.

Libraries were constructed by 5' RACE. Two rounds of PCR with Phusion High-Fidelity polymerase amplified TCRbeta, with sample-specific barcodes added in the primers. TCRbeta libraries were generated by template-switch cDNA synthesis with SMARTScribe reverse transcriptase and a TRBC-specific primer. The barcoded samples were pooled and then prepared using the NEBNext Ultra DNA Library Prep Kit for Illumina. Sequencing of the libraries took place on an Illumina MiSeq using the MiSeq reagent kit v2, 300 cycles. The study's processing was this. Jemultiplexer demultiplexed the reads by barcode, and MiTCR with default parameters aligned the reads. VDJtools filtered out non-functional sequences; clonotypes were defined by amino acid sequence, with frequencies based on assigned sequence reads. Clonal space homeostasis binned clonotypes by frequency as over-represented (0.05-1), large, medium and small. TCRdb applied fastp at Q25 and MiXCR to the public reads, then kept only in-frame beta chains. A single entry per CDR3 protein holds the most common genes and DNA from its merged rows. TCRdb's processing, not the study's, gives the V and J calls here. Within this sample are over 900 distinct CDR3 sequences, with approximately 20% of them counted one time only. Around 50% of the sample is taken by the ten largest.

Compared with the rest of its sample, this clonotype is hyperexpanded (1% or more). Its antigen is not yet known. No quality values exist for individual bases; no much larger clone is one base distant. V lost 2 bases and J lost 4 bases, and the count of bases not matched to a germline gene is 5. The CDR3, from cysteine to phenylalanine, totals 14 residues. The CDR3 DNA has 42 bases and is translated from base 1. CDR1 SQVTM and CDR2 ANQGSEA are derived from the germline V gene. General findings and caveats noted by the study authors: Diagnosed volunteers showed more expansion or contraction among top five MAIT clonotypes than healthy controls (about 0.5 versus 0.13), suggesting infection-driven repertoire reshaping. A significant decrease in the space occupied by over-represented MAIT clonotypes was found from baseline to mid-infection (about 0.15 to 0.10), whereas no significant post-infection difference was found. MAIT TRBV usage was oligoclonal with a preference for TRBV20 and TRBV6, and infection appeared not to change this usage. The availability of volunteer samples limited the sample sizes, but these sizes were considered adequate to detect differences between groups.

The sequence joins TRBV29-1 to TRBJ2-3; 8 middle bases align to TRBD2. Here the sequenced sample was MAIT cells from blood, taken at the middle sampling point of the challenge study. This receptor was identified in a person between 18 and 75 years old who was deliberately infected with Salmonella Paratyphi A in a paratyphoid fever challenge study. CDR3 reads: CSVESGSMADTQYF. The DNA sequence is as follows: TGCAGCGTTGAAAGCGGGAGTATGGCAGATACGCAGTATTTT.